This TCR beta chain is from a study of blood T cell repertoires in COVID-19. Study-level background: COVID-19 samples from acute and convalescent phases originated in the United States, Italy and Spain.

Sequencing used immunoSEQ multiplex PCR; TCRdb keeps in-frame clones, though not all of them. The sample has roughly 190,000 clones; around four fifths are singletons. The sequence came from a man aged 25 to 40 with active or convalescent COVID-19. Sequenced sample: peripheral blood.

CDR3 protein: CSVENKGTFGQYF. CDR3 coding DNA: TGCAGCGTTGAAAATAAGGGGACTTTTGGGCAGTACTTC. V usage is TRBV29-1 and J usage is TRBJ2-7; perhaps TRBD2 as D (6 bases). CDR1 is SQVTM, CDR2 ANQGSEA, per germline. The CDR3 spans 13 residues. V gave up 2 bases and J gave up 9 bases, with 17 bases separating them.